This section outlines one T cell receptor beta chain sequence together with its context. Antigen specificity is unknown. Reverse transcription of all isolated RNA meant that expressed TCRB transcripts were sequenced. Profiling relied on immunoSEQ multiplex PCR, and the TCRdb table lists in-frame clones only, not all of them. The sample consists of 630,000 or so clones, about 14% of them appearing once. The source of the sample is a study of beta chain features in type 1 diabetes. Study outcomes and limitations: Compared with healthy donors, patients appeared to share more similar naive, central memory and regulatory TCRB repertoires. For Type 1 diabetes patients, all four CD4+ subsets carried TCRB CDR3s that were moderately but significantly shorter.

Isolation of CD4+ naive, central memory, regulatory and stem cell-like memory cells was achieved by sorting via CD45RO/CCR7/CD25/CD127/CD95/CD27. Germline loops: CDR1 LNHNV, CDR2 YYDKDF (reference sequence). The length of the CDR3 is 16 residues. V was clipped by 0 bases and J by 2 bases, with 14 bases between them. The sample was naive CD4+ T cells from blood. The chain uses TRBV15 and TRBJ2-7; D is unresolved. The source of this sequence is a man between 18 and 35 years old with type 1 diabetes. Here the CDR3 reads CATSREAQFFTYEQYF. CDR3 bases: TGTGCCACCAGCAGAGAAGCCCAGTTCTTCACCTACGAGCAGTACTTC.